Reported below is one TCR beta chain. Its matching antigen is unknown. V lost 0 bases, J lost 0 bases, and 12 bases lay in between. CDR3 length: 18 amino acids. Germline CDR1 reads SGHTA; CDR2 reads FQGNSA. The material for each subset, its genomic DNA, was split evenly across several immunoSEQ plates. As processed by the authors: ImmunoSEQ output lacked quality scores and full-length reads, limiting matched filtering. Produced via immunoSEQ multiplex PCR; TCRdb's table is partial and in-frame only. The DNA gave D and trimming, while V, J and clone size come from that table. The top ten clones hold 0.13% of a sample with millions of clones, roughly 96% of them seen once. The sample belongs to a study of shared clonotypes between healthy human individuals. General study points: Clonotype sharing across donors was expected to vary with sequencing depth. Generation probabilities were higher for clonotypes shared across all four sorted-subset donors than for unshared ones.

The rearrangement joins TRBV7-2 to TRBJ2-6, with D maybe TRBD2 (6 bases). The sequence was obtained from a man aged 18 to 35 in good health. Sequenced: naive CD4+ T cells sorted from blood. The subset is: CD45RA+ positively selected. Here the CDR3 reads CASSLAIAVFSGANVLTF. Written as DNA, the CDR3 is TGTGCCAGCAGCTTAGCCATAGCGGTATTCTCTGGGGCCAACGTCCTGACTTTC. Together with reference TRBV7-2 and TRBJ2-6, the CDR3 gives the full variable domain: GAGVSQSPSNKVTEKGKDVELRCDPISGHTALYWYRQSLGQGLEFLIYFQGNSAPDKSGLPSDRFSAERTGGSVSTLTIQRTQQEDSAVYLCASSLAIAVFSGANVLTFGAGSRLTVL.